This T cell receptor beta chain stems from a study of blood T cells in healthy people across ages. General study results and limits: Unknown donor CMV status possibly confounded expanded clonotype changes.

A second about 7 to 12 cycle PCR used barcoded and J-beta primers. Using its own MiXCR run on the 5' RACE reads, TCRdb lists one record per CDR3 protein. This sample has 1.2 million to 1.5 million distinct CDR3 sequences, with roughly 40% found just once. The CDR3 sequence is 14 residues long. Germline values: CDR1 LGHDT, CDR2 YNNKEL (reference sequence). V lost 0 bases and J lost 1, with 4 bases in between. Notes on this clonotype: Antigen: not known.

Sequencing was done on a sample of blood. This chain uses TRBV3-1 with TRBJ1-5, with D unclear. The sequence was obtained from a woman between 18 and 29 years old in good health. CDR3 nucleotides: TGTGCCAGCAGCCAAGACTTGAGCAATCAGCCCCAGCATTTT. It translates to CASSQDLSNQPQHF. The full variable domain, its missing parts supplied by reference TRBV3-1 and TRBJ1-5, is DTAVSQTPKYLVTQMGNDKSIKCEQNLGHDTMYWYKQDSKKFLKIMFSYNNKELIINETVPNRFSPKSPDKAHLNLHINSLELGDSAVYFCASSQDLSNQPQHFGDGTRLSIL.